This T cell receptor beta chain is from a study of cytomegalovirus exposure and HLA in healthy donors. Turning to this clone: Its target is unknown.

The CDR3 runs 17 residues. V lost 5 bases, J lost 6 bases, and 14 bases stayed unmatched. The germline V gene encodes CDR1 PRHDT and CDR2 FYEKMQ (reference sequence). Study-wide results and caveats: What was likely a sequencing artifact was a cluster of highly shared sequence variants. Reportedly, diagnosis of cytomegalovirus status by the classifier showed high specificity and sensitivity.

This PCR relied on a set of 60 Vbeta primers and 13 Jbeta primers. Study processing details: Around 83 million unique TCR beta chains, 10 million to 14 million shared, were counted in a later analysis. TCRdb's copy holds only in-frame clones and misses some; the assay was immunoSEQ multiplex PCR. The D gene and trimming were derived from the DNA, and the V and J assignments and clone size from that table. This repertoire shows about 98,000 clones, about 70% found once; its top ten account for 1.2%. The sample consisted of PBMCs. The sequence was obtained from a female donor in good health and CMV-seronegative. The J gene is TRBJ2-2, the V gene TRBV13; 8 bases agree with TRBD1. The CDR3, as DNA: TGTGCCAGCAGCGCAGTCATAGGACAGGGAGGCGCCGGGGAGCTGTTTTTT. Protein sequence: CASSAVIGQGGAGELFF.